This TCR beta chain was sequenced for a study of blood T cell repertoires in COVID-19. Only in-frame clones appear in the TCRdb table, and some are missing; sequencing was by immunoSEQ multiplex PCR. This sample has around 150,000 clones; roughly four fifths occur once, and the top ten carry approximately 11%. The CDR3 length is 13 residues. V shed 2 bases and J shed 1 base, with 6 bases lying between them. Germline CDR1 GTSNPN, CDR2 SVGIG (reference sequence). The sample taken for sequencing was PBMCs or T cells enriched from blood (not recorded which). This chain joins TRBV30 and TRBJ1-5; tentatively, D is TRBD1 (5 bases). The source of this sequence is a man over 45 who had recovered from COVID-19. CDR3 in amino acids: CAWSPGSNQPQHF. CDR3 DNA sequence: TGTGCCTGGAGTCCAGGGAGCAATCAGCCCCAGCATTTT.